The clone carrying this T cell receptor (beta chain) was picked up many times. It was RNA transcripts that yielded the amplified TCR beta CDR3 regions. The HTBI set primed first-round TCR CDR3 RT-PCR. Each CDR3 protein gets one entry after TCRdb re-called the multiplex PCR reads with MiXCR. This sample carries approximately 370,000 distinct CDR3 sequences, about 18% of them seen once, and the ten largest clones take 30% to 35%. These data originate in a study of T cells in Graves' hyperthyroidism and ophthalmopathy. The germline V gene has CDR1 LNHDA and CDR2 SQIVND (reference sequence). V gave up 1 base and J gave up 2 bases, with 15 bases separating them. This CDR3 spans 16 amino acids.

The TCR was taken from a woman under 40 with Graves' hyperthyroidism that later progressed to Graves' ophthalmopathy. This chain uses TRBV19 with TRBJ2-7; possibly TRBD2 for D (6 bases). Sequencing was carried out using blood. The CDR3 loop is CASSIGPGGGTYEQYF. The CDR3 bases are TGTGCCAGTAGTATAGGCCCCGGAGGCGGGACCTACGAGCAGTACTTC.